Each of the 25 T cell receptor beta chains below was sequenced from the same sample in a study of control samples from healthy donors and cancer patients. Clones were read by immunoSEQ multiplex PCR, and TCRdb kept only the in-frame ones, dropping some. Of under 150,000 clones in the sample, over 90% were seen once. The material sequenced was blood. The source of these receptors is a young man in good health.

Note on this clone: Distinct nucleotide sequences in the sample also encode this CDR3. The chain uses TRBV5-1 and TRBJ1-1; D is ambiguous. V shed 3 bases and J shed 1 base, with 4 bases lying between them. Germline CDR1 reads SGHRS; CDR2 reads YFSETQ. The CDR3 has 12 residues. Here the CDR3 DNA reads TGCGCCAGCAGCTATGGGAACACTGAAGCTTTCTTT. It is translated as CASSYGNTEAFF.

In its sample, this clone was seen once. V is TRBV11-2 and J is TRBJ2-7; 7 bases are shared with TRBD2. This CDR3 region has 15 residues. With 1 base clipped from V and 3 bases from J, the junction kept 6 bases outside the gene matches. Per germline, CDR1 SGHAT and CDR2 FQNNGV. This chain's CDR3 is CASSLAGLGSYEQYF. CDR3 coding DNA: TGTGCCAGCAGCTTAGCCGGACTAGGAAGCTACGAGCAGTACTTC.

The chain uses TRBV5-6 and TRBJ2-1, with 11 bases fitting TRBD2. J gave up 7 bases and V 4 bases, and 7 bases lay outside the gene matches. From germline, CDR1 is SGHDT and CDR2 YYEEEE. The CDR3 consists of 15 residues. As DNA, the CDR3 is TGTGCCAGCAGCCGGGGACTAGCGGCCCAAAATGAGCAGTTCTTC. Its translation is CASSRGLAAQNEQFF.

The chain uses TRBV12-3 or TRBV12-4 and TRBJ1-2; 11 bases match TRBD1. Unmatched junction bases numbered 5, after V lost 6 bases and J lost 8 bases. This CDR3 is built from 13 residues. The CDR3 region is CASRADRGQGYTF. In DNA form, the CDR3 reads TGTGCCAGCAGGGCGGACAGGGGGCAAGGCTACACCTTC.

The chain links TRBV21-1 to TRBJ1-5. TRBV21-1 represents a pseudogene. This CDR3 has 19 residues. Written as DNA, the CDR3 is TGTGCCAGCAGCAACCCGAAAAGACGGGCTTACCATAGCAATCAGCCCCAGCATTTT. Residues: CASSNPKRRAYHSNQPQHF.

Here the CDR3 reads CASSRGIGPGDYGYTF. The CDR3 nucleotides read TGTGCCAGCAGCAGGGGAATTGGACCCGGAGACTATGGCTACACCTTC. The chain combines TRBV5-6 with TRBJ1-2, with D possibly being TRBD1 (5 bases). Germline V CDR1 and CDR2: SGHDT, YYEEEE. Trimming stripped 4 bases from V and 3 bases from J, with 19 bases between. The CDR3 consists of 16 residues.

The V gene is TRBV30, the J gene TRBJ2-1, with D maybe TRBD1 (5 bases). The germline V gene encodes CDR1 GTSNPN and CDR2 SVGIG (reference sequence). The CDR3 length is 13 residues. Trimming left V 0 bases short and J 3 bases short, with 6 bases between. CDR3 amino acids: CAWSVDSYNEQFF. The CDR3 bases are TGTGCCTGGAGTGTAGACAGCTACAATGAGCAGTTCTTC.

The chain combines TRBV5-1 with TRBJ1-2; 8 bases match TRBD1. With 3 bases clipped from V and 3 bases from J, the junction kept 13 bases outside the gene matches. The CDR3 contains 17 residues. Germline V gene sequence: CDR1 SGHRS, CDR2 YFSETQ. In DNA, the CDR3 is TGCGCCAGCAGCTCTACGTGGACAGGGAGGTCCGACTATGGCTACACCTTC. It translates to CASSSTWTGRSDYGYTF.

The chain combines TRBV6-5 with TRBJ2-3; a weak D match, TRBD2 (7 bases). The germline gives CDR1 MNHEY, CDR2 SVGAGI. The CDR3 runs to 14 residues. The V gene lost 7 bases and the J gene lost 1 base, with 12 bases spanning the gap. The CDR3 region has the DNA TGTGCCAGCAAGAGGGGGGGAGGCACAGATACGCAGTATTTT. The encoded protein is CASKRGGGTDTQYF.

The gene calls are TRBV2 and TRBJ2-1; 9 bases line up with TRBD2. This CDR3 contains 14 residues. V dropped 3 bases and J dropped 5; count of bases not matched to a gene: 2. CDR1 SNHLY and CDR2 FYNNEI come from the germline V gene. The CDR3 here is CASSDGTSHNEQFF. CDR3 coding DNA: TGTGCCAGCAGTGACGGGACTAGCCACAATGAGCAGTTCTTC.

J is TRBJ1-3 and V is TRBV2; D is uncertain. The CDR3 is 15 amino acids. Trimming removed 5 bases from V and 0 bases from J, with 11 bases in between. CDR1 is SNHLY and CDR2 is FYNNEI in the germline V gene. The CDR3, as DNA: TGTGCCAGCAGTCCCGGACCGGGCTCTGGAAACACCATATATTTT. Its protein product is CASSPGPGSGNTIYF.

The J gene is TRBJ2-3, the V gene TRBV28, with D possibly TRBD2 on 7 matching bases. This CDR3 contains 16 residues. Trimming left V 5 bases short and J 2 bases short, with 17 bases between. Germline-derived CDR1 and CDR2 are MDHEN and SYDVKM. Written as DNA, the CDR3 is TGTGCCAGCAGTCCCCAGGGGAGGGGAGACACAGATACGCAGTATTTT. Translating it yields CASSPQGRGDTDTQYF.

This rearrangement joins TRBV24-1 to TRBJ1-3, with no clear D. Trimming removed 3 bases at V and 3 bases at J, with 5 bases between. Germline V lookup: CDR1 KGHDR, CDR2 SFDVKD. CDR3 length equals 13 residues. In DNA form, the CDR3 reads TGTGCCACCAGTGATCTAGGTGGAAACACCATATATTTT. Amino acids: CATSDLGGNTIYF.

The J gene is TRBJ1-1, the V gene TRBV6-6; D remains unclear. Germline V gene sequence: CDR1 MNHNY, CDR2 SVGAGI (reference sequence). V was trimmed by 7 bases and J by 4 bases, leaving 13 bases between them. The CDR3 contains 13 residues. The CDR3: CASKEGRGTEAFF. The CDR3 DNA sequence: TGTGCCAGCAAGGAGGGCCGGGGCACTGAAGCTTTCTTT.

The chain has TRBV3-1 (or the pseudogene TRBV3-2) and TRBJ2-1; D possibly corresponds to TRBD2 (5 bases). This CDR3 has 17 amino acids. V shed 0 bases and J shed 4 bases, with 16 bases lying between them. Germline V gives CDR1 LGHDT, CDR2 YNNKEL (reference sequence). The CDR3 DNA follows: TGTGCCAGCAGCCAAGAGGGCGGACTGGGGTCTTACAATGAGCAGTTCTTC. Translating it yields CASSQEGGLGSYNEQFF.

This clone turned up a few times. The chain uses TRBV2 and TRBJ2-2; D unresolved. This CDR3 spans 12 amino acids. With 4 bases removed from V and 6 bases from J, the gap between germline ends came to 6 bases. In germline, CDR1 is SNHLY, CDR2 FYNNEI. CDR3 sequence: CASSGNSGELFF. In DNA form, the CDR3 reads TGTGCCAGCAGTGGGAATTCCGGGGAGCTGTTTTTT.

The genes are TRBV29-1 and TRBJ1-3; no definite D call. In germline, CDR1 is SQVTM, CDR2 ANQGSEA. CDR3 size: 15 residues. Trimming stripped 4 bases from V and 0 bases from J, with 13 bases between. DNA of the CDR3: TGCAGCGTTGTCGTACATAATCCCTCTGGAAACACCATATATTTT. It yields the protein CSVVVHNPSGNTIYF.

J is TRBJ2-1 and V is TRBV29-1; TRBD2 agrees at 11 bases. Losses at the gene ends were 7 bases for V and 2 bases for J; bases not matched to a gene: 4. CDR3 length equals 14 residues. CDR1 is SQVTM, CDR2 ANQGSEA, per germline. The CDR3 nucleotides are TGCAGCGCTCGTAGCGGGGGGGCCTACAATGAGCAGTTCTTC. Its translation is CSARSGGAYNEQFF.

In DNA form, the CDR3 reads TGTGCCAGCAGCGGGGGGGTTTACAATGAGCAGTTCTTC. Translation gives CASSGGVYNEQFF. The V gene is TRBV5-6, the J gene TRBJ2-1; TRBD2 matches at 7 bases. This CDR3 comprises 13 residues. V shed 4 bases, J shed 4 bases, and the junction held 2 bases outside the gene matches. The V gene's germline CDR1 is SGHDT and CDR2 YYEEEE.

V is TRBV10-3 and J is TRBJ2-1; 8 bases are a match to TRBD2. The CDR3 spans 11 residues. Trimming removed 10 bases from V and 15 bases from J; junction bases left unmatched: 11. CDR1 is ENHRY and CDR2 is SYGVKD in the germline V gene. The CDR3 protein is CATGAGDYTFF. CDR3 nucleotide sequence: TGTGCCACCGGAGCGGGGGACTATACGTTCTTC.

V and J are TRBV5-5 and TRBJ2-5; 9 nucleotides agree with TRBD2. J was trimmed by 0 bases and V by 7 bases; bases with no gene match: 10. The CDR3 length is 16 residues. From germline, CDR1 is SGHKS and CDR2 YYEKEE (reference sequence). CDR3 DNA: TGTGCCAGCTTCCCCGGGACTAGCCTGTACCAAGAGACCCAGTACTTC. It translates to CASFPGTSLYQETQYF.

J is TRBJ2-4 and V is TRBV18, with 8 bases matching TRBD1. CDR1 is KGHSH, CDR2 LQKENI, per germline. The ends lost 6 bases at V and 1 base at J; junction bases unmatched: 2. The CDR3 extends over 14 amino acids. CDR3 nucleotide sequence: TGTGCCAGCTCGGACAGGGAGGCCAAAAACATTCAGTACTTC. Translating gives CASSDREAKNIQYF.

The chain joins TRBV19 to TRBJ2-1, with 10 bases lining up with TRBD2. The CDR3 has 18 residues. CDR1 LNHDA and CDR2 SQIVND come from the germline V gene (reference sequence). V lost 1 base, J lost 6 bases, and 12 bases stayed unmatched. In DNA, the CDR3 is TGTGCCAGTAGTATAGGAACTAGCGGGGCCTCATGGGGCAATGAGCAGTTCTTC. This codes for CASSIGTSGASWGNEQFF. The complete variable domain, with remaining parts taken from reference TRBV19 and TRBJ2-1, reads DGGITQSPKYLFRKEGQNVTLSCEQNLNHDAMYWYRQDPGQGLRLIYYSQIVNDFQKGDIAEGYSVSREKKESFPLTVTSAQKNPTAFYLCASSIGTSGASWGNEQFFGPGTRLTVL.

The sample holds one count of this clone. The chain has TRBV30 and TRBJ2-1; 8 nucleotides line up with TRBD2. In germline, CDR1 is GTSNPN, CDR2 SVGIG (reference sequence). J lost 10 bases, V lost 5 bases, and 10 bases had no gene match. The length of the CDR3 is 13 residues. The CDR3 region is CAWGTLAGGEQFF. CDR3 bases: TGTGCCTGGGGAACTTTGGCGGGGGGCGAGCAGTTCTTC.

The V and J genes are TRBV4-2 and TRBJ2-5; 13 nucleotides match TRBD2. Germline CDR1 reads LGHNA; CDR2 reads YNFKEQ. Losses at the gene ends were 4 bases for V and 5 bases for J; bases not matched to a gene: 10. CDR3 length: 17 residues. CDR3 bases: TGTGCCAGCAGCCCGCGGGGGGGACTAGCGGGGCCCGAGACCCAGTACTTC. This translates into CASSPRGGLAGPETQYF.